Included here is one T cell receptor (beta chain) sequence, with context. Original processing methods: Reference gene primer amplification in the assay estimated nucleated cell counts. Method: immunoSEQ multiplex PCR; TCRdb's copy keeps in-frame clones and lacks some. V, J and clone size derive from that table, while D and trimming were established from the DNA sequence. The sample holds 110,000 or so clones, around 80% seen once. The sample comes from a study of blood T cell repertoires in COVID-19. Study context: COVID-19 samples from acute and convalescent phases originated in the United States, Italy and Spain. Nucleic acid was either cDNA or gDNA, and it came from T cells, B-cell-depleted T cells, or PBMCs.

CDR1 is SQVTM, CDR2 ANQGSEA, per germline. J gave up 2 bases and V 4 bases, and 7 bases lay outside the gene matches. CDR3 length equals 15 residues. The rearrangement links TRBV29-1 to TRBJ2-3; TRBD2 matches 9 bases. This clonotype was sampled from a woman older than 75 with acute or convalescent COVID-19. What was sequenced was peripheral blood. This CDR3 reads CSVGTLAGSTDTQYF. The CDR3 bases are TGCAGCGTTGGCACGCTAGCGGGATCCACAGATACGCAGTATTTT.